This T cell receptor (beta chain) was found in a study of PD-L1 blockade in urothelial cancer. The wider study: About 90% of the roughly 30 patients were men whose urothelial cancer was bladder-origin. Prior chemotherapy in patients spanned 0 to 3 regimens.

Germline lookup yields CDR1 GTSNPN and CDR2 SVGIG (reference sequence). The CDR3 is 11 residues long. The V gene lost 4 bases and the J gene lost 5 bases, with 5 bases spanning the gap. Assay used: immunoSEQ multiplex PCR; TCRdb lists only in-frame clones, some missing. The data contain about 49,000 clones, about 85% of them singletons. The sequence derives from a man between 60 and 70 years old with urothelial cancer. The chain is built from TRBV30 and TRBJ1-4; no clear D gene. The starting material was PBMCs, obtained around atezolizumab (anti-PD-L1) treatment. This chain's CDR3 is CAWTQNEKLFF. CDR3 in DNA: TGTGCCTGGACCCAGAATGAAAAACTGTTTTTT.